The 17 T cell receptor beta chains presented below share a single source sample, sequenced in a study of cytomegalovirus exposure and HLA in healthy donors (dated by TCRdb to the late 2010s). Library generation was performed with the immunoSEQ multiplex PCR assay. The multiplex PCR relied on a mix of 60 forward primers for TCR Vbeta segments and 13 reverse primers for TCR Jbeta segments. In TCRdb, the immuneACCESS table is reduced to in-frame sequences with V and J assigned. These tables do not hold every clone; where another copy was compared, an unresolved V gene accounts for under half, and the others remain unexplained. In this sample's table one finds some 110,000 clones. The ten largest clonotypes hold approximately 6.8% of the sample. Sequenced input: PBMCs. The receptors shown here come from a middle-aged man in good health and CMV-seropositive.

The genes are TRBV28 and TRBJ2-5; 7 nucleotides line up with TRBD2. Trimming took 7 bases from V and 5 from J; bases not matched to a gene: 7. Germline CDR1 reads MDHEN; CDR2 reads SYDVKM. This CDR3 has 13 residues. CDR3 sequence: CASNSGGVETQYF. The CDR3 DNA reads as TGTGCCAGCAATTCTGGGGGGGTCGAGACCCAGTACTTC.

This chain uses TRBV27 with TRBJ2-7, with 9 bases that match TRBD2. CDR3 size: 15 residues. V shed 1 base, J shed 2 bases, and the junction held 3 bases outside the gene matches. Germline CDR1 is MNHEY and CDR2 is SMNVEV (reference sequence). The CDR3 nucleotides are TGTGCCAGCAGTTTATTCCCTAGCGGGACCTACGAGCAGTACTTC. Encoded protein: CASSLFPSGTYEQYF.

The chain has TRBV19 and TRBJ1-5; TRBD1 matches 9 bases. CDR1 and CDR2 (germline): LNHDA, SQIVND (reference sequence). The CDR3 runs 14 residues. With 9 bases clipped from V and 6 bases from J, the junction kept 9 bases outside the gene matches. The DNA for the CDR3 is TGTGCCAGCTCCGGGACAGGGTTACCTCAGCCCCAGCATTTT. Its translation is CASSGTGLPQPQHF.

The CDR3 bases are TGTGCCAGCAGCTATCCTAGCTCCTACGAGCAGTACTTC. This codes for CASSYPSSYEQYF. The rearrangement links TRBV7-2 to TRBJ2-7; D uncertain. The ends were cut back, 4 bases at V and 0 bases at J, with 7 bases in the middle. CDR1 and CDR2 from the germline V gene are SGHTA and FQGNSA. The CDR3 has 13 residues. The full variable domain, completed using reference TRBV7-2 and TRBJ2-7, is GAGVSQSPSNKVTEKGKDVELRCDPISGHTALYWYRQSLGQGLEFLIYFQGNSAPDKSGLPSDRFSAERTGGSVSTLTIQRTQQEDSAVYLCASSYPSSYEQYFGPGTRLTVT.

V is TRBV7-8 and J is TRBJ2-1; 13 bases fit TRBD2. Losses at the gene ends were 6 bases for V and 10 bases for J; bases not matched to a gene: 18. Looked up from germline, CDR1 is SGHVS and CDR2 is FQNEAQ. The length of the CDR3 is 18 residues. The CDR3 protein is CASSLPRRLAGGFGEQFF. CDR3 in DNA: TGTGCCAGCAGTCTTCCCCGAAGACTAGCGGGAGGATTTGGGGAGCAGTTCTTC.

V and J are TRBV13 and TRBJ1-2; D unclear. With 3 bases removed from V and 7 bases from J, the gap between germline ends came to 24 bases. This CDR3 is 17 amino acids long. CDR1 PRHDT and CDR2 FYEKMQ come from the germline V gene (reference sequence). CDR3 sequence reads: CASSLGPTGDDFGGYTF. The CDR3 nucleotides read TGTGCCAGCAGCTTGGGCCCTACCGGGGATGACTTCGGTGGCTACACCTTC.

The genes are TRBV5-4 and TRBJ2-3, with a possible D match to TRBD2 (6 bases). The germline V gene encodes CDR1 SGHNT and CDR2 YYREEE (reference sequence). The CDR3 runs 16 residues. Trimming took off 0 bases at V and 6 bases at J, with 17 bases between the two ends. Here the CDR3 DNA reads TGTGCCAGCAGCTTGGGCGAGAGGGGCGGAGGGGATACGCAGTATTTT. Translation: CASSLGERGGGDTQYF.

The chain recombines TRBV15 with TRBJ2-7, with 11 bases identical to TRBD2. V lost 6 bases and J lost 4; bases outside the gene matches: 5. This CDR3 region has 14 residues. The germline V gene encodes CDR1 LNHNV and CDR2 YYDKDF (reference sequence). The CDR3 region is CATRQTSGTYEQYF. In DNA, the CDR3 is TGTGCCACCAGACAGACTAGCGGGACTTACGAGCAGTACTTC.

The chain is built from TRBV28 and TRBJ2-7, with 7 bases matching TRBD1. V shed 6 bases and J 4 bases; nucleotides not matched to a gene: 12. The CDR3 extends over 15 amino acids. Germline V gene lookup returns CDR1 MDHEN and CDR2 SYDVKM. The CDR3 nucleotides are TGTGCCAGCAGCCTCTCGACAGGGATGGGTTACGAGCAGTACTTC. Translating it yields CASSLSTGMGYEQYF.

The V call is TRBV7-6, the J call TRBJ2-7, with 8 nucleotides matching TRBD2. CDR1 is SGHVS and CDR2 is FNYEAQ in the germline V gene. The ends lost 5 bases at V and 0 bases at J; junction bases unmatched: 6. This CDR3 is 15 amino acids long. CDR3 region: CASSPGGVSSYEQYF. The CDR3 nucleotides read TGTGCCAGCAGCCCCGGGGGGGTAAGCTCCTACGAGCAGTACTTC.

The chain joins TRBV6-6 to TRBJ2-3; D gene unclear. Trimming removed 2 bases from V and 0 bases from J, with 9 bases in between. Germline V gives CDR1 MNHNY, CDR2 SVGAGI (reference sequence). CDR3 length: 15 residues. CDR3 amino acids: CASSYQMLSTDTQYF. CDR3 coding DNA: TGTGCCAGCAGTTACCAGATGTTGAGCACAGATACGCAGTATTTT.

The gene calls are TRBV29-1 and TRBJ2-1; 9 bases fit TRBD2. The CDR3 runs 16 residues. Germline values: CDR1 SQVTM, CDR2 ANQGSEA. V was clipped by 3 bases and J by 0 bases; unmatched bases: 6. CDR3 coding DNA: TGCAGCGTTGATAGCGGGAGAAGAAACTCCTACAATGAGCAGTTCTTC. Its protein is CSVDSGRRNSYNEQFF.

The rearrangement links TRBV5-1 to TRBJ1-3; D remains unclear. The CDR3 runs to 14 residues. The V gene lost 0 bases and the J gene lost 3 bases, with 7 bases spanning the gap. Germline V CDR1 and CDR2: SGHRS, YFSETQ. This CDR3 reads CASSLGSIGNTIYF. The CDR3 DNA follows: TGCGCCAGCAGCTTGGGATCTATTGGAAACACCATATATTTT. Filled out from reference TRBV5-1 and TRBJ1-3, the complete variable domain reads KAGVTQTPRYLIKTRGQQVTLSCSPISGHRSVSWYQQTPGQGLQFLFEYFSETQRNKGNFPGRFSGRQFSNSRSEMNVSTLELGDSALYLCASSLGSIGNTIYFGEGSWLTVV.

The genes are TRBV2 and TRBJ2-3; 11 bases align to TRBD2. With 6 bases clipped from V and 2 bases from J, the junction kept 4 bases outside the gene matches. Per the germline V gene, CDR1 is SNHLY and CDR2 is FYNNEI. This CDR3 has 15 residues. The CDR3 reads CASRELAGVTDTQYF. The CDR3 bases are TGTGCCAGCAGAGAACTAGCGGGAGTCACAGATACGCAGTATTTT.

V and J are TRBV29-1 and TRBJ1-4; 10 bases fit TRBD1. Germline V gene sequence: CDR1 SQVTM, CDR2 ANQGSEA. This CDR3 comprises 13 residues. The trim removed 5 bases at V and 7 bases at J, leaving 4 bases unmatched. The CDR3 region has the DNA TGCAGCGTTACCGGGGACAGGGGTGAAAAACTGTTTTTT. As protein: CSVTGDRGEKLFF. The full variable domain, with the rest looked up from reference TRBV29-1 and TRBJ1-4, is SAVISQKPSRDICQRGTSLTIQCQVDSQVTMMFWYRQQPGQSLTLIATANQGSEATYESGFVIDKFPISRPNLTFSTLTVSNMSPEDSSIYLCSVTGDRGEKLFFGSGTQLSVL.

The CDR3 loop is CASLASGRSNTQYF. The CDR3 nucleotides read TGTGCCAGTCTAGCTAGCGGGAGAAGCAATACGCAGTATTTT. The V call is TRBV19, the J call TRBJ2-3; 10 nucleotides align to TRBD2. The V and J ends lost 8 bases and 7 bases, in that order; junction bases with no gene match: 9. Germline lookup yields CDR1 LNHDA and CDR2 SQIVND (reference sequence). The CDR3 length is 14 residues.

The chain combines TRBV5-6 with TRBJ2-5, with 11 bases matching TRBD2. Germline V gene lookup returns CDR1 SGHDT and CDR2 YYEEEE. J was trimmed by 2 bases and V by 1 base; bases with no gene match: 4. This CDR3 spans 16 amino acids. The CDR3 is CASSLLLAGDQETQYF. The CDR3 DNA sequence: TGTGCCAGCAGCTTGTTACTAGCGGGAGATCAAGAGACCCAGTACTTC.